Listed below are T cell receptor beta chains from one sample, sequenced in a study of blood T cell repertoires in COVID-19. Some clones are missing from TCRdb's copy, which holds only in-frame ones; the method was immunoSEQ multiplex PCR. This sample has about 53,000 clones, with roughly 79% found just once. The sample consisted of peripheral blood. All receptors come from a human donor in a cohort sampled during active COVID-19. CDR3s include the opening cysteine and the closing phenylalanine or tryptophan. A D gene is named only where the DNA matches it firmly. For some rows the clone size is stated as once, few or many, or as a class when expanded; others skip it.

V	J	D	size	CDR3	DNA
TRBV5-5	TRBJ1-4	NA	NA	CASSPLGDNEKLFF	TGTGCCAGCAGCCCCCTAGGGGATAATGAAAAACTGTTTTTT
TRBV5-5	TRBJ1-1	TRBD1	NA	CASSLDRGAFF	TGTGCCAGCAGCTTGGACAGGGGAGCTTTCTTT
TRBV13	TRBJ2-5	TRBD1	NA	CASNAGGAETQYF	TGTGCCAGTAACGCAGGGGGCGCAGAGACCCAGTACTTC
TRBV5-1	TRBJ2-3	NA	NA	CASSLAGPSYTDTQYF	TGCGCCAGCAGCTTGGCAGGCCCCTCTTACACAGATACGCAGTATTTT
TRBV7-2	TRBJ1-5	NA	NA	CASSLDSTGQPQHF	TGTGCCAGCAGCTTGGACAGCACGGGTCAGCCCCAGCATTTT
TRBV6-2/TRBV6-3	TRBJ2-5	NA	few	CASSVEPVETQYF	TGTGCCAGCAGTGTAGAGCCTGTGGAGACCCAGTACTTC
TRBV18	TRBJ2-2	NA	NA	CASSPQLGLNTGELFF	TGTGCCAGCTCACCCCAGCTGGGGCTAAACACCGGGGAGCTGTTTTTT
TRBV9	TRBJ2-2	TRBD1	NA	CASSVEGATGELFF	TGTGCCAGCAGCGTAGAGGGGGCCACCGGGGAGCTGTTTTTT
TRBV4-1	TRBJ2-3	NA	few	CASSRARGDDTQYF	TGCGCCAGCAGCCGGGCCAGGGGGGACGATACGCAGTATTTT
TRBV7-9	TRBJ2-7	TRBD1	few	CASSSKDRGTGEQYF	TGTGCCAGCAGCTCGAAGGACAGGGGAACGGGTGAGCAGTACTTC
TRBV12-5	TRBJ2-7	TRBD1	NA	CASGSGQGYEQYF	TGTGCTAGTGGTTCCGGACAGGGTTACGAGCAGTACTTC
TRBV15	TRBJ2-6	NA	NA	CATSRATNQGFSGANVLTF	TGTGCCACCAGCAGGGCAACGAACCAGGGGTTCTCTGGGGCCAACGTCCTGACTTTC
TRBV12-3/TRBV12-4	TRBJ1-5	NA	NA	CASTDGYQPQHF	TGTGCCAGCACCGACGGGTATCAGCCCCAGCATTTT
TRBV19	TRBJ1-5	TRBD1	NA	CASTPGTGDNQPQHF	TGTGCCAGTACGCCTGGGACAGGGGACAATCAGCCCCAGCATTTT
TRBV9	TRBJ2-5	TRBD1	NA	CASSVDKGARGETQYF	TGTGCCAGCAGCGTAGATAAGGGGGCGCGCGGAGAGACCCAGTACTTC
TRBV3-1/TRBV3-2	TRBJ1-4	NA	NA	CASSPWVRGANEKLFF	TGTGCCAGCAGCCCATGGGTCCGCGGGGCTAATGAAAAACTGTTTTTT
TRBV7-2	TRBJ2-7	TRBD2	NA	CASSQRAGAPYEQYF	TGTGCCAGCAGCCAAAGGGCGGGAGCTCCCTACGAGCAGTACTTC
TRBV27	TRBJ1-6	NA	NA	CASSFQGEALHF	TGTGCCAGCAGTTTCCAGGGCGAGGCCCTCCACTTT
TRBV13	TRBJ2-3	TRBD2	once	CASSQLIAGSTDTQYF	TGTGCCAGCAGCCAGCTGATAGCGGGGTCCACAGATACGCAGTATTTT
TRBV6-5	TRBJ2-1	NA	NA	CASSSLGGNEQFF	TGTGCCAGCAGTTCCCTTGGGGGGAATGAGCAGTTCTTC
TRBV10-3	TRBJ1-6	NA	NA	CAISEETARSPLHF	TGTGCCATCAGTGAGGAGACAGCCAGGTCACCCCTCCACTTT
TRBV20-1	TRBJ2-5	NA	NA	CSATMSETQYF	TGCAGTGCCACAATGTCAGAGACCCAGTACTTC
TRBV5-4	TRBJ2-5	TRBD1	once	CASRLGQLQETQYF	TGTGCCAGCAGGTTGGGACAGTTACAAGAGACCCAGTACTTC
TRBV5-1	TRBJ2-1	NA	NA	CASSNRGGLNNEQFF	TGCGCCAGCAGTAACAGGGGGGGATTGAACAATGAGCAGTTCTTC
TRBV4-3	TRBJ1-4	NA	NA	CASSQDHGSVGGTNEKLFF	TGCGCCAGCAGCCAAGATCATGGCAGTGTCGGAGGTACTAATGAAAAACTGTTTTTT
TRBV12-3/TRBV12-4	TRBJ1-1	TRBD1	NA	CASSPWTGHEAFF	TGTGCCAGCAGTCCCTGGACAGGGCATGAAGCTTTCTTT
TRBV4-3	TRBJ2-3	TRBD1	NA	CASSQAGGVTDTQYF	TGCGCCAGCAGCCAAGCAGGGGGTGTCACAGATACGCAGTATTTT
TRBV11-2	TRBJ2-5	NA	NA	CASSLGGEETQYF	TGTGCCAGCAGCTTAGGGGGGGAAGAGACCCAGTACTTC
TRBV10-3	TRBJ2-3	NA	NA	CAISESSPPAHTQYF	TGTGCCATCAGTGAGTCGTCACCCCCCGCGCATACGCAGTATTTT
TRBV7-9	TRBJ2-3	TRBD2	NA	CASSPKGLAGRTDTQYF	TGTGCCAGCAGCCCCAAGGGACTAGCGGGGAGGACAGATACGCAGTATTTT
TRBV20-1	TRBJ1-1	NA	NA	CSPTGNTEAFF	TGCAGTCCAACAGGGAACACTGAAGCTTTCTTT
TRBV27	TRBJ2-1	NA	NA	CASSLTQVADSYNEQFF	TGTGCCAGCAGTTTAACCCAAGTAGCCGACTCCTACAATGAGCAGTTCTTC
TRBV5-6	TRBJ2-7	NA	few	CASSSGLISYEQYF	TGTGCCAGCAGCTCGGGACTTATATCCTACGAGCAGTACTTC
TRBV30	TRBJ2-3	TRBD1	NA	CAWSRQGSSTDTQYF	TGTGCCTGGAGTCGACAGGGGTCTAGCACAGATACGCAGTATTTT
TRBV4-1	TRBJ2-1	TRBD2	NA	CASSQDPGSGAYNEQFF	TGCGCCAGCAGCCAAGACCCAGGCAGCGGGGCCTACAATGAGCAGTTCTTC
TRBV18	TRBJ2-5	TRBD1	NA	CASSQQGAETQYF	TGTGCCAGCTCGCAACAGGGGGCAGAGACCCAGTACTTC